The 21 T cell receptor beta chains listed next were all sequenced from one sample in a study of Graves' ophthalmopathy and Graves' hyperthyroidism (dated by TCRdb to about 2018). Sequencing used an Illumina HiSeq 2000. For repertoire sequencing, the TCR beta CDR3 regions were amplified from RNA transcripts. The first round of RT-PCR was done with HTBI primers and the Qiagen OneStep RT-PCR kit, and was followed by a second round of multiplex PCR, then size selection and purification. TCRdb applied fastp at Q25 and MiXCR to the public reads, then kept only in-frame beta chains. Every CDR3 protein is listed once, alongside the most common genes and DNA of its rows. Present in this sample are over 450,000 distinct CDR3 sequences, around 15% of which were seen just once. The biggest ten clones account for more than 8.5% of the sample. The sample was blood. These TCRs come from a woman in her twenties or thirties with Graves' ophthalmopathy. Donor details come from another sample of the same person, matched by shared clones.

The CDR3 loop is CASSPFFGQERQETQYF. DNA for the CDR3: TGTGCCAGCAGTCCCTTTTTCGGACAGGAACGCCAAGAGACCCAGTACTTC. The chain couples TRBV12-3 or TRBV12-4 to TRBJ2-5; TRBD1 agrees at 7 bases. This CDR3 comprises 17 residues. V dropped 5 bases and J dropped 1; count of bases not matched to a gene: 13.

This clonotype was counted many times. The chain couples TRBV14 to TRBJ2-7; D call uncertain. The CDR3 runs 12 residues. Germline-derived CDR1 and CDR2 are SGHDN and FVKESK. V was cut by 4 bases and J by 7 bases, with 11 bases left in between. This CDR3 is CASSLNPQEQYF. CDR3 DNA sequence: TGTGCCAGCAGCCTAAACCCGCAAGAGCAGTACTTC.

This clonotype was found many times. The genes are TRBV28 and TRBJ1-6; 7 bases fit TRBD1. This CDR3 contains 13 residues. V shed 7 bases, J shed 7 bases, and the junction held 4 bases outside the gene matches. Germline CDR1 reads MDHEN; CDR2 reads SYDVKM. CDR3 sequence reads: CASMAQGNSPLHF. The CDR3 region has the DNA TGTGCCAGCATGGCACAGGGGAATTCACCCCTCCACTTT.

The rearrangement joins TRBV4-1 to TRBJ2-7; D is uncertain. The CDR3 extends over 14 amino acids. The germline V gene has CDR1 MGHRA and CDR2 YSYEKL. The V end was cut by 2 bases, the J end by 0 bases, with 8 bases between. CDR3 bases: TGCGCCAGCAGCCAAAGGCAGGACTCCTACGAGCAGTACTTC. Its protein product is CASSQRQDSYEQYF.

This sequence joins TRBV7-2 and TRBJ1-3, with TRBD1 matching over 7 bases. V lost 3 bases to trimming and J lost 8 bases; unmatched junction nucleotides: 4. The CDR3 is made up of 13 amino acids. Germline CDR1 reads SGHTA; CDR2 reads FQGNSA. The CDR3 sequence is CASSFQGGDTIYF. CDR3 bases: TGTGCCAGCAGCTTTCAGGGGGGAGACACCATATATTTT. Looking up the rest from reference TRBV7-2 and TRBJ1-3 gives the full variable domain: GAGVSQSPSNKVTEKGKDVELRCDPISGHTALYWYRQSLGQGLEFLIYFQGNSAPDKSGLPSDRFSAERTGGSVSTLTIQRTQQEDSAVYLCASSFQGGDTIYFGEGSWLTVV.

This clonotype was counted a few times. The J gene is TRBJ1-2, the V gene TRBV4-1; no clear D. Germline lookup yields CDR1 MGHRA and CDR2 YSYEKL. V was pared by 0 bases and J by 4 bases, with 6 bases between. This CDR3 is built from 13 residues. The CDR3 loop reads CASSQERTYGYTF. CDR3 nucleotide sequence: TGCGCCAGCAGCCAAGAACGGACCTATGGCTACACCTTC.

This clonotype appeared many times. At one end the junction does not follow the germline gene, possibly because of a read error. CDR3 sequence (DNA): TGCGCCAGCAGCTTGCAGGACTCCCAAGATACCCAGTACTTC. Protein sequence: CASSLQDSQDTQYF. This sequence joins TRBV5-1 and TRBJ2-5; D perhaps matches TRBD2 (5 bases). From germline, CDR1 is SGHRS and CDR2 YFSETQ. The CDR3 loop spans 14 amino acids.

This clonotype was detected ten times or more. The V and J genes are TRBV6-5 and TRBJ1-6, with 10 positions matching TRBD1. V lost 0 bases to trimming and J lost 8 bases; unmatched junction nucleotides: 1. The length of the CDR3 is 15 residues. Germline V gene data show CDR1 as MNHEY and CDR2 as SVGAGI. Here the CDR3 reads CASSYSGQGYSPLHF. In DNA form, the CDR3 reads TGTGCCAGCAGTTACTCGGGACAGGGGTATTCACCCCTCCACTTT.

This chain joins TRBV7-3 and TRBJ2-2; 8 bases agree with TRBD1. The CDR3 spans 19 residues. The V gene's germline CDR1 is SGHTA and CDR2 FQGTGA. Unmatched junction bases numbered 10, after V lost 1 base and J lost 0 bases. The CDR3 reads CASSLNPLGQGTNTGELFF. In nucleotides, the CDR3 is TGTGCCAGCAGCTTAAACCCCCTCGGACAGGGAACGAACACCGGGGAGCTGTTTTTT.

This clonotype has only a few counts. The chain has TRBV7-3 and TRBJ2-7, with D perhaps matching TRBD2 (6 bases). Germline values: CDR1 SGHTA, CDR2 FQGTGA. V dropped 2 bases and J dropped 0 bases, with 11 bases sitting between them. There are 15 residues in the CDR3. Here the CDR3 reads CASSLSAGSSYEQYF. DNA for the CDR3: TGTGCCAGCAGCTTATCCGCGGGGAGCTCCTACGAGCAGTACTTC.

This clonotype was counted only a few times. The chain has TRBV27 and TRBJ2-1; the D is unclear. The germline V and J ends were trimmed by 3 bases and 6 bases, with 15 bases remaining between them. Germline CDR1 and CDR2: MNHEY and SMNVEV (reference sequence). The CDR3 loop spans 15 amino acids. CDR3 nucleotides: TGTGCCAGCAGTTTTAGCACTCGATCGCTCAATGAGCAGTTCTTC. Translation gives CASSFSTRSLNEQFF.

This clonotype was detected many times. CDR3 DNA sequence: TGTGCCAGCAGTTTTGTACAGGGAGAGAACAGGGAGACCCAGTACTTC. Amino acid sequence: CASSFVQGENRETQYF. This chain joins TRBV12-3 or TRBV12-4 and TRBJ2-5; a weak D match, TRBD1 (6 bases). Deletions cut 3 bases from V and 5 bases from J, with 19 bases between. This CDR3 has 16 residues.

This clonotype was counted ten times or more. V gene TRBV12-3 or TRBV12-4 combines with J gene TRBJ1-5; no definite D call. The CDR3 sequence is 15 residues long. Trimming removed 2 bases at V and 1 base at J, with 9 bases between. The CDR3 reads CASSLMRLSNQPQHF. CDR3 in DNA: TGTGCCAGCAGTTTAATGAGACTGAGCAATCAGCCCCAGCATTTT.

In this sample, this clonotype turned up many times. The chain links TRBV12-3 or TRBV12-4 to TRBJ1-1; 9 nucleotides agree with TRBD1. The CDR3 runs 15 residues. The ends lost 6 bases at V and 6 bases at J; junction bases unmatched: 11. DNA for the CDR3: TGTGCCAGCAGCCCGGGACAGGGCAAAGAGCCTGAAGCTTTCTTT. This translates into CASSPGQGKEPEAFF.

The sample holds many counts of this clonotype. The chain uses TRBV6-1 and TRBJ1-6; tentative D call: TRBD1 (6 bases). The germline CDR1 and CDR2 sequences are MNHNS and SASEGT. The ends were cut back, 5 bases at V and 8 bases at J, with 16 bases in the middle. The CDR3 sequence is 15 residues long. CDR3 in DNA: TGTGCCAGCAGTCCCTATGGGGGCCGGGATTCACCCCTCCACTTT. As protein: CASSPYGGRDSPLHF.

This clonotype was seen many times. V is TRBV9 and J is TRBJ1-6, with 8 bases fitting TRBD1. The CDR3 sequence is 15 residues long. Germline V lookup: CDR1 SGDLS, CDR2 YYNGEE. V shed 0 bases, J shed 8 bases, and the junction held 4 bases outside the gene matches. CDR3 sequence reads: CASSVVAGGDSPLHF. The CDR3 DNA sequence: TGTGCCAGCAGCGTAGTGGCAGGGGGCGATTCACCCCTCCACTTT.

This clonotype has at least ten counts. V is TRBV6-1 and J is TRBJ1-1, with 7 bases aligning to TRBD1. This CDR3 has 15 amino acids. The germline CDR1 and CDR2 sequences are MNHNS and SASEGT. The junction had 8 bases not matched to a gene; V was cut back by 6 bases and J by 1 base. CDR3 region: CASSHQGQPNTEAFF. In DNA, the CDR3 is TGTGCCAGCAGCCACCAGGGACAGCCGAACACTGAAGCTTTCTTT.

A few counts support this clonotype. The chain uses TRBV10-1 and TRBJ2-2; 10 positions match TRBD1. V gave up 4 bases and J gave up 2 bases; unmatched junction bases: 4. Germline-derived CDR1 and CDR2 are WNHNN and SYGVQD (reference sequence). The CDR3 totals 16 residues. The chain's CDR3 is CASSAGTGANTGELFF. The CDR3 nucleotides read TGCGCCAGCAGTGCCGGGACAGGGGCAAACACCGGGGAGCTGTTTTTT.

This clonotype was found a few times. The chain uses TRBV12-3 or TRBV12-4 and TRBJ1-1, with D uncertain. This CDR3 region has 10 residues. V gave up 5 bases and J gave up 7 bases, with 5 bases separating them. CDR3 amino acids: CASSEREAFF. The DNA of the CDR3 is TGTGCCAGCAGTGAGCGTGAAGCTTTCTTT.

In its sample, this clonotype was seen many times. V is TRBV19 and J is TRBJ1-5, with D unresolved. The CDR3 extends over 15 amino acids. Trimming removed 3 bases at V and 0 bases at J, with 9 bases between. Germline V gene sequence: CDR1 LNHDA, CDR2 SQIVND (reference sequence). The CDR3 DNA is TGTGCCAGTAGTATCCTCCTTTTTAGCAATCAGCCCCAGCATTTT. This translates into CASSILLFSNQPQHF.

This clonotype was seen only a few times. CDR3 amino acids: CASSAAGFGQETQYF. CDR3 DNA: TGCGCCAGCAGCGCGGCAGGCTTTGGCCAAGAGACCCAGTACTTC. The V and J genes are TRBV5-1 and TRBJ2-5, with unresolved D. The CDR3 is 15 residues long. Looked up from germline, CDR1 is SGHRS and CDR2 is YFSETQ. Trimming left V 4 bases short and J 1 base short, with 14 bases between.